A selection of T cell receptor beta chains follows, all from one sample in a study of blood T cells in healthy people across ages. MiXCR was run by TCRdb on the 5' RACE reads, yielding one entry per CDR3 protein. The table has fewer than 1,000,000 distinct CDR3 sequences, about 47% seen once. Sample: blood. Receptors were obtained from a man older than 75 in good health. Both conserved end residues are part of each CDR3. A D gene is named only where the DNA matches it firmly. The size field is filled for only some rows; it gives once, few, many or a size class.

V	D	size	J	DNA	CDR3
TRBV7-9	TRBD2	-	TRBJ2-1	TGTGCCAGCAGCCCGAAGCGCCGACTAGCGATGAATGAGCAGTTCTTC	CASSPKRRLAMNEQFF
TRBV7-2	-	-	TRBJ2-5	TGTGCCAGCACTGAGAGTGGGCTAGCCCCAGAGACCCAGTACTTC	CASTESGLAPETQYF
TRBV2	TRBD2	few	TRBJ2-7	TGTGCCAGCGACAGGACTAGCGGGAGATCCTACGAGCAGTACTTC	CASDRTSGRSYEQYF
TRBV20-1	TRBD2	-	TRBJ2-1	TGCAGTGCTAGCTCCGGGACTAAAAAAAACAAGGAGCAGTTCTTC	CSASSGTKKNKEQFF
TRBV2	TRBD2	-	TRBJ2-3	TGTGCCAGCAGTCCCTCTAGCGGAGGCACAGATACGCAGTATTTT	CASSPSSGGTDTQYF
TRBV29-1	TRBD2	-	TRBJ2-7	TGCAGCGTGCGACTAGCGGGTGATTACGAGCAGTACTTC	CSVRLAGDYEQYF
TRBV5-1	TRBD1	few	TRBJ2-3	TGCGCCAGCAGCTCGGGACAGGGGGCAGACATGTTTGCCCCAGATACGCAGTATTTT	CASSSGQGADMFAPDTQYF
TRBV5-1	-	many	TRBJ1-1	TGCGCCAGCAGCTTGTACGCAATGAACACTGAAGCTTTCTTT	CASSLYAMNTEAFF
TRBV7-9	TRBD1	-	TRBJ2-7	TGTGCCAGCAGCTTAGCGCAGGGACAGGGATCCTACGAGCAGTACTTC	CASSLAQGQGSYEQYF
TRBV10-3	-	-	TRBJ2-1	TGTGCCATCAGTGAGCTGGGATCGGGCAATGAGCAGTTCTTC	CAISELGSGNEQFF
TRBV12-3/TRBV12-4	-	-	TRBJ2-5	TGTGCCAGCAGTTTATACGGGACACAAGAGACCCAGTACTTC	CASSLYGTQETQYF
TRBV9	-	-	TRBJ2-7	TGTGCCAGCAGCGTAGGTGGGACACCGCCTGGCGAGCAGTACTTC	CASSVGGTPPGEQYF
TRBV5-6	-	-	TRBJ2-3	TGTGCCAGCAGCTTGTACGGGACAACAAGCACAGATACGCAGTATTTT	CASSLYGTTSTDTQYF